These 10 T cell receptor beta chains were all obtained from the same sample, sequenced in a study of T cell responses to AZD1222 COVID-19 vaccine. The assay was immunoSEQ multiplex PCR, and TCRdb's table has in-frame clones only and misses some. Here the sample spans 120,000 or so clones, 80% to 95% being singletons. The source was peripheral blood, collected 28 days after the second dose of the MenACWY control vaccine. These receptors came from an adult who received the MenACWY meningococcal vaccine as a control.

The chain uses TRBV7-2 and TRBJ2-1; D could derive from TRBD1 or TRBD2 (6 bases each). The V end lost 7 bases, the J end lost 6 bases, and 10 bases lay between the germline ends. The CDR3 runs to 12 residues. Germline CDR1 SGHTA, CDR2 FQGNSA. CDR3 coding DNA: TGTGCCAGCAAAGGGGGGCCCAATGAGCAGTTCTTC. This encodes CASKGGPNEQFF.

The rearrangement uses TRBV27 and TRBJ1-5; 9 nucleotides match TRBD1. This CDR3 is built from 17 residues. Germline-derived CDR1 and CDR2 are MNHEY and SMNVEV (reference sequence). J lost 5 bases, V lost 2 bases, and 10 bases had no gene match. The CDR3 protein is CASSLMGTGTSYQPQHF. The CDR3 coding sequence is TGTGCCAGCAGTTTAATGGGGACAGGGACTTCTTATCAGCCCCAGCATTTT.

The V gene is TRBV19, the J gene TRBJ1-5, with 10 bases identical to TRBD1. The CDR3 covers 15 residues. The V gene end was trimmed by 5 bases and the J gene end by 4 bases; junction bases not matched to a gene: 5. Germline V CDR1 and CDR2: LNHDA, SQIVND (reference sequence). CDR3 in DNA: TGTGCCAGTAGTCGACCGGGACAGGGGAATCAGCCCCAGCATTTT. This sequence encodes CASSRPGQGNQPQHF.

This chain links TRBV10-3 with TRBJ1-3, with D possibly being TRBD1 (5 bases). The V end was cut by 4 bases, the J end by 8 bases, with 18 bases between. Germline assignment: CDR1 ENHRY and CDR2 SYGVKD. This CDR3 region has 15 residues. This chain's CDR3 is CAISVGPESSDTIYF. DNA for the CDR3: TGTGCCATCAGTGTGGGGCCAGAGAGTAGTGACACCATATATTTT.

J is TRBJ1-1 and V is TRBV15; D is ambiguous. The length of the CDR3 is 13 residues. CDR1 and CDR2 (germline): LNHNV, YYDKDF (reference sequence). Deletions cut 2 bases from V and 0 bases from J, with 4 bases between. CDR3 bases: TGTGCCACCAGCAGACAGGTGAACACTGAAGCTTTCTTT. This translates into CATSRQVNTEAFF.

The rearrangement links TRBV7-6 to TRBJ1-3; D remains unclear. Looked up from germline, CDR1 is SGHVS and CDR2 is FNYEAQ. V was cut by 1 base and J by 3 bases, with 10 bases left in between. CDR3 length: 15 amino acids. This chain's CDR3 is CASSLVPQIGNTIYF. CDR3 coding DNA: TGTGCCAGCAGCTTAGTTCCACAGATTGGAAACACCATATATTTT. Based on the CDR3 plus reference TRBV7-6 and TRBJ1-3, the full variable domain is GAGVSQSPRYKVTKRGQDVALRCDPISGHVSLYWYRQALGQGPEFLTYFNYEAQQDKSGLPNDRFSAERPEGSISTLTIQRTEQRDSAMYRCASSLVPQIGNTIYFGEGSWLTVV.

V gene TRBV7-2 combines with J gene TRBJ2-1; 10 nucleotides line up with TRBD2. The ends lost 2 bases at V and 7 bases at J; junction bases unmatched: 8. Germline CDR1 is SGHTA and CDR2 is FQGNSA. This CDR3 region has 16 residues. The CDR3 DNA sequence: TGTGCCAGCAGCTTACAGAGCGGGGGGGCCTCAAATGAGCAGTTCTTC. Encoded protein: CASSLQSGGASNEQFF.

The chain carries TRBV4-2 and TRBJ1-6; D perhaps matches TRBD1 (6 bases). The CDR3 is made up of 16 amino acids. Germline CDR1 LGHNA, CDR2 YNFKEQ. Trimming stripped 0 bases from V and 9 bases from J, with 15 bases between. In DNA, the CDR3 is TGTGCCAGCAGCCAAGATCAAGGCCGGGACACTTCACCCCTCCACTTT. Amino acid sequence: CASSQDQGRDTSPLHF.

The chain recombines TRBV7-9 with TRBJ2-1; D unclear. The CDR3 has 14 residues. V shed 5 bases and J shed 7 bases, with 15 bases lying between them. Germline assignment: CDR1 SEHNR and CDR2 FQNEAQ (reference sequence). CDR3 DNA: TGTGCCAGCAGCCGGGCCCAAGAGGTAAATGAGCAGTTCTTC. This translates into CASSRAQEVNEQFF.

The chain uses TRBV30 and TRBJ1-4; D unresolved. This CDR3 has 11 amino acids. V lost 8 bases to trimming and J lost 8 bases, with 12 bases between them. Germline values: CDR1 GTSNPN, CDR2 SVGIG (reference sequence). CDR3 amino acids: CALAGVEKLFF. In nucleotides, the CDR3 is TGTGCCCTAGCGGGAGTCGAAAAACTGTTTTTT.